Sequencing of this T cell receptor (beta chain) was carried out in a study of cytomegalovirus exposure and HLA in healthy donors. Points on this clone: Its target is not known.

PCR primers comprised 60 Vbeta and 13 Jbeta primers. Profiled with immunoSEQ multiplex PCR; TCRdb holds only in-frame clones, not every one. The sample records some 100,000 clones, about 70% being singletons. Whole-study results and caveats: As was reported, the classifier diagnosed cytomegalovirus status with high specificity and sensitivity. About 180 TCR beta chains were listed as cytomegalovirus-associated.

Donors consisted of healthy bone marrow donors. Sequencing was done on a sample of PBMCs. This receptor was obtained from a human donor in good health.

CDR3 sequence: CASADRALFYNEQFF. The DNA of the CDR3 is TGTGCCAGCGCCGACAGGGCACTATTCTACAATGAGCAGTTCTTC. The chain recombines TRBV6-5 with TRBJ2-1; 7 nucleotides align to TRBD1. The CDR3 is made up of 15 amino acids. From germline, CDR1 is MNHEY and CDR2 SVGAGI. J was trimmed by 3 bases and V by 8 bases; bases with no gene match: 10.